This passage covers 28 T cell receptor beta chains from one sample sequenced in a study of blood T cells in healthy people across ages. Next came a second PCR, run for about 6 to 12 cycles, which used a sample-barcoded 5' primer along with a J-beta primer mix. TCRdb re-called the 5' RACE reads with MiXCR, one entry per CDR3 protein. The table has 650,000 to 1,000,000 distinct CDR3 sequences, around 36% seen once; the top ten hold under 15%. Sequencing was done on a sample of blood. All receptors come from a man aged 18 to 30 in good health.

To note about this clonotype: One junction end disagrees with the germline gene, perhaps due to a read error. The chain carries TRBV12-3 or TRBV12-4 and TRBJ1-6; perhaps TRBD1 as D (5 bases). This CDR3 spans 13 amino acids. CDR3 sequence (DNA): TGTGCCGGCAGAACGTGGGACAATTCACCCCTCCACTTT. Translating gives CAGRTWDNSPLHF.

The rearrangement links TRBV4-3 to TRBJ1-4, with a tentative D call TRBD1 (6 bases). The CDR3 has 17 residues. Germline CDR1 is LGHNA and CDR2 is YSLEER. Deletions cut 5 bases from V and 0 bases from J, with 16 bases between. This CDR3 is CASSGGPGQATNEKLFF. CDR3 DNA sequence: TGCGCCAGCAGCGGCGGCCCGGGACAAGCAACTAATGAAAAACTGTTTTTT.

The chain couples TRBV20-1 to TRBJ2-7; TRBD1 agrees at 8 bases. This CDR3 is built from 16 residues. The germline CDR1 and CDR2 sequences are DFQATT and SNEGSKA (reference sequence). V lost 0 bases and J lost 7; bases outside the gene matches: 14. The CDR3 nucleotides read TGCAGTGCTAGAGATTCCTGGGGACAGGAGTACAATGAGCAGTACTTC. This gives the protein CSARDSWGQEYNEQYF.

This clonotype was picked up a small number of times. This chain connects TRBV5-1 to TRBJ1-4; 9 nucleotides agree with TRBD1. This CDR3 spans 17 amino acids. With 5 bases clipped from V and 8 bases from J, the junction kept 16 bases outside the gene matches. CDR1 is SGHRS and CDR2 is YFSETQ in the germline V gene. Written as DNA, the CDR3 is TGCGCCAGCAGGCCAACGGACAGGGGACCTTCAGGGGAAAAACTGTTTTTT. Translating it yields CASRPTDRGPSGEKLFF.

In the case of this clonotype: A much more abundant neighbour one base away suggests this may be a read error. The rearrangement joins TRBV5-1 to TRBJ1-2; D is unresolved. Germline CDR1 is SGHRS and CDR2 is YFSETQ. The CDR3 has 14 amino acids. Trimming shortened V by 4 bases and J by 0 bases, and 10 bases separated the two germline ends. The CDR3 region is CASSVEFSNYGYTF. DNA for the CDR3: TGCGCCAGCAGCGTGGAGTTTTCTAACTATGGCTACACCTTC. Together with reference TRBV5-1 and TRBJ1-2, the CDR3 gives the full variable domain: KAGVTQTPRYLIKTRGQQVTLSCSPISGHRSVSWYQQTPGQGLQFLFEYFSETQRNKGNFPGRFSGRQFSNSRSEMNVSTLELGDSALYLCASSVEFSNYGYTFGSGTRLTVV.

V gene TRBV27 combines with J gene TRBJ1-6; TRBD1 agrees at 7 bases. The V segment lost 2 bases and the J segment 0 bases; nucleotides outside the gene matches: 4. Per germline, CDR1 MNHEY and CDR2 SMNVEV (reference sequence). This CDR3 is 17 amino acids long. CDR3: CASSLGQESSYNSPLHF. Here the CDR3 DNA reads TGTGCCAGCAGTTTAGGACAGGAGAGCTCCTATAATTCACCCCTCCACTTT.

The chain combines TRBV7-8 with TRBJ2-3; 12 bases match TRBD2. CDR1 SGHVS and CDR2 FQNEAQ come from the germline V gene. J lost 8 bases, V lost 5 bases, and 5 bases had no gene match. This CDR3 has 14 residues. The CDR3 nucleotides read TGTGCCAGCAGCCCACTAGCGGGGGGCCGTACGCAGTATTTT. It encodes CASSPLAGGRTQYF.

This sequence joins TRBV20-1 and TRBJ2-3; 10 bases fit TRBD2. V dropped 5 bases and J dropped 4; count of bases not matched to a gene: 12. Germline values: CDR1 DFQATT, CDR2 SNEGSKA (reference sequence). The length of the CDR3 is 16 residues. CDR3 nucleotide sequence: TGCAGTGCTCAACTGGGGAGCGGGGGGGCGGCAGATACGCAGTATTTT. Protein: CSAQLGSGGAADTQYF.

V usage is TRBV7-2 and J usage is TRBJ1-5; tentatively, D is TRBD1 (5 bases). Between the trimmed V and J ends, which lost 1 base and 6 bases, there was a span of 13 bases. CDR3 length equals 15 residues. Per the germline V gene, CDR1 is SGHTA and CDR2 is FQGNSA. The CDR3 is CASSLGGEGSQPQHF. DNA of the CDR3: TGTGCCAGCAGCTTAGGGGGGGAGGGCAGTCAGCCCCAGCATTTT.

The gene calls are TRBV29-1 and TRBJ1-2; no clear D. Germline CDR1 and CDR2: SQVTM and ANQGSEA. The CDR3 loop spans 13 amino acids. V gave up 2 bases and J gave up 4 bases, with 11 bases separating them. The CDR3 reads CSVEPPPGYGYTF. The CDR3 DNA is TGCAGCGTTGAACCTCCTCCAGGCTATGGCTACACCTTC.

This clonotype was detected a few times. V is TRBV4-3 and J is TRBJ2-3; 11 bases match TRBD2. Germline trimming cut 0 bases from V and 6 bases from J; bases unmatched to any gene: 11. The V gene's germline CDR1 is LGHNA and CDR2 YSLEER. The CDR3 sequence is 18 residues long. CDR3 loop: CASSQDPTSGVTGDTQYF. DNA for the CDR3: TGCGCCAGCAGCCAAGATCCGACTAGCGGGGTCACCGGGGATACGCAGTATTTT.

This clonotype was detected only a few times. The genes are TRBV12-3 or TRBV12-4 and TRBJ1-1, with 7 nucleotides matching TRBD1. The CDR3 is made up of 19 amino acids. The ends lost 3 bases at V and 6 bases at J; junction bases unmatched: 22. Written as DNA, the CDR3 is TGTGCCAGCAGTTTCTCCGGGAGGGGGCTCCGGCTTCGGGACGCTGAAGCTTTCTTT. It specifies CASSFSGRGLRLRDAEAFF.

The chain combines TRBV7-2 with TRBJ1-1, with 8 bases that match TRBD1. In germline, CDR1 is SGHTA, CDR2 FQGNSA. This CDR3 is 17 amino acids long. V was pared by 1 base and J by 3 bases, with 10 bases of the junction left unmatched. The CDR3, as DNA: TGTGCCAGCAGCTTAGTAGGAGCAGGGGGCATGGACACTGAAGCTTTCTTT. Translating it yields CASSLVGAGGMDTEAFF.

With respect to this clonotype: Given a much more abundant clone one base away, this may be a read error. The J gene is TRBJ2-5, the V gene TRBV20-1; TRBD1 aligns across 11 bases. The germline gives CDR1 DFQATT, CDR2 SNEGSKA (reference sequence). V shed 5 bases, J shed 4 bases, and the junction held 6 bases outside the gene matches. The CDR3 consists of 14 residues. The CDR3 region has the DNA TGCAGTGCTGGACAGGGGGCGATTATAGAGACCCAGTACTTC. Residues: CSAGQGAIIETQYF.

The chain couples TRBV29-1 to TRBJ2-1, with a tentative D call TRBD2 (5 bases). CDR3 length: 12 amino acids. CDR1 SQVTM and CDR2 ANQGSEA come from the germline V gene. With 8 bases removed from V and 6 bases from J, the gap between germline ends came to 14 bases. This chain's CDR3 is CSSRDPSNEQFF. The CDR3 DNA reads TGCAGCTCCCGGGATCCCTCCAATGAGCAGTTCTTC.

This chain joins TRBV2 and TRBJ2-1, with D hard to call. Germline V lookup: CDR1 SNHLY, CDR2 FYNNEI. CDR3 size: 14 residues. V was pared by 4 bases and J by 2 bases, with 9 bases between. CDR3 region: CASSVGLPYNEQFF. As DNA, the CDR3 is TGTGCCAGCAGTGTAGGGTTGCCCTACAATGAGCAGTTCTTC.

This clonotype was detected only a few times. This chain links TRBV12-3 or TRBV12-4 with TRBJ1-4; 7 bases agree with TRBD1. The CDR3 runs 14 residues. The V gene end was trimmed by 3 bases and the J gene end by 7 bases; junction bases not matched to a gene: 5. In DNA form, the CDR3 reads TGTGCCAGCAGTTTCGAGGGGGCAAGTGAAAAACTGTTTTTT. Protein sequence: CASSFEGASEKLFF.

This sequence joins TRBV20-1 and TRBJ2-3; no firm D call. The germline CDR1 and CDR2 sequences are DFQATT and SNEGSKA (reference sequence). The CDR3 has 14 residues. Trimming left V 0 bases short and J 2 bases short, with 9 bases between. The CDR3 is CSARDPAHTDTQYF. The CDR3 DNA sequence: TGCAGTGCTAGAGACCCAGCCCACACAGATACGCAGTATTTT.

This clonotype was counted between two and nine times. The chain carries TRBV6-2 or TRBV6-3 and TRBJ2-1, with TRBD2 matching over 8 bases. This CDR3 comprises 15 residues. Germline-derived CDR1 and CDR2 are MNHEY and SVGEGT. V gave up 5 bases and J gave up 2 bases; unmatched junction bases: 5. CDR3 sequence reads: CASSTRGGTYNEQFF. In DNA form, the CDR3 reads TGTGCCAGCAGTACCCGGGGGGGGACCTACAATGAGCAGTTCTTC.

V and J are TRBV5-1 and TRBJ1-2, with D perhaps matching TRBD1 (6 bases). V shed 0 bases and J shed 10 bases, with 13 bases lying between them. The CDR3 is made up of 13 amino acids. The germline V gene has CDR1 SGHRS and CDR2 YFSETQ. CDR3 region: CASSLEAGVDYTF. Written as DNA, the CDR3 is TGCGCCAGCAGCTTGGAGGCAGGGGTAGACTACACCTTC.

This clonotype was counted a few times. The V and J genes are TRBV2 and TRBJ1-5; D call uncertain. Trimming removed 7 bases from V and 3 bases from J, with 13 bases in between. The germline V gene has CDR1 SNHLY and CDR2 FYNNEI. The CDR3 consists of 14 residues. The CDR3 sequence: CASNGRAFNQPQHF. DNA of the CDR3: TGTGCCAGCAATGGACGAGCGTTCAATCAGCCCCAGCATTTT.

The chain is built from TRBV7-2 and TRBJ2-7; tentative D call: TRBD2 (5 bases). V was cut by 5 bases and J by 0 bases, with 14 bases left in between. Germline CDR1 is SGHTA and CDR2 is FQGNSA. This CDR3 is 15 amino acids long. The CDR3 region is CASSPRAAASYEQYF. CDR3 nucleotides: TGTGCCAGCAGCCCGCGGGCAGCGGCCTCCTACGAGCAGTACTTC.

The rearrangement links TRBV7-2 to TRBJ1-2, with 10 bases matching TRBD1. CDR3 size: 15 residues. V shed 0 bases, J shed 5 bases, and the junction held 3 bases outside the gene matches. Per germline, CDR1 SGHTA and CDR2 FQGNSA. DNA for the CDR3: TGTGCCAGCAGCTTAGCGCCGGGACAGGGGTATGGCTACACCTTC. It yields the protein CASSLAPGQGYGYTF. Full variable domain (missing parts from reference TRBV7-2 and TRBJ1-2): GAGVSQSPSNKVTEKGKDVELRCDPISGHTALYWYRQSLGQGLEFLIYFQGNSAPDKSGLPSDRFSAERTGGSVSTLTIQRTQQEDSAVYLCASSLAPGQGYGYTFGSGTRLTVV.

This clonotype appeared many times. The gene calls are TRBV20-1 and TRBJ2-7; TRBD1 might be the D (6 bases). The CDR3 loop spans 12 amino acids. Trimming removed 7 bases from V and 3 bases from J, with 13 bases in between. Germline V gene lookup returns CDR1 DFQATT and CDR2 SNEGSKA (reference sequence). CDR3 DNA: TGCAGTGTCAGCGGACAGCACTACGAGCAGTACTTC. This encodes CSVSGQHYEQYF.

The chain links TRBV18 to TRBJ2-3, with TRBD1 matching 12 bases. With V trimmed by 3 bases and J by 4 bases, 5 bases remained unmatched. The CDR3 contains 16 residues. The germline CDR1 and CDR2 sequences are KGHSH and LQKENI. The CDR3 reads CASSPRGQGAPDTQYF. The DNA for the CDR3 is TGTGCCAGCTCACCGAGGGGACAGGGGGCTCCAGATACGCAGTATTTT.

The chain employs TRBV20-1 and TRBJ1-1; 8 bases match TRBD1. Germline trimming cut 3 bases from V and 1 base from J; bases unmatched to any gene: 7. In germline, CDR1 is DFQATT, CDR2 SNEGSKA (reference sequence). CDR3 length: 15 amino acids. The CDR3 nucleotides read TGCAGTGCTAGGGGACAGGATAGTAGGAACACTGAAGCTTTCTTT. Its translation: CSARGQDSRNTEAFF.

Regarding this clonotype: A read error may be the cause here, since a much bigger clone is one base away. The V call is TRBV4-3, the J call TRBJ1-2, with a weak D call TRBD1 (5 bases). The CDR3 is 12 amino acids. Germline-derived CDR1 and CDR2 are LGHNA and YSLEER. DNA for the CDR3: TGCGCCAGCGGCCAAGATCGCAGGGAGGCCACCTTC. It is translated as CASGQDRREATF.

The V call is TRBV20-1, the J call TRBJ2-1; D is unresolved. CDR3 length equals 15 residues. Germline assignment: CDR1 DFQATT and CDR2 SNEGSKA (reference sequence). V lost 2 bases, J lost 2 bases, and 13 bases lay in between. The DNA for the CDR3 is TGCAGTGCTAGACTCTTCCCTACCCCCTACAATGAGCAGTTCTTC. It translates to CSARLFPTPYNEQFF.